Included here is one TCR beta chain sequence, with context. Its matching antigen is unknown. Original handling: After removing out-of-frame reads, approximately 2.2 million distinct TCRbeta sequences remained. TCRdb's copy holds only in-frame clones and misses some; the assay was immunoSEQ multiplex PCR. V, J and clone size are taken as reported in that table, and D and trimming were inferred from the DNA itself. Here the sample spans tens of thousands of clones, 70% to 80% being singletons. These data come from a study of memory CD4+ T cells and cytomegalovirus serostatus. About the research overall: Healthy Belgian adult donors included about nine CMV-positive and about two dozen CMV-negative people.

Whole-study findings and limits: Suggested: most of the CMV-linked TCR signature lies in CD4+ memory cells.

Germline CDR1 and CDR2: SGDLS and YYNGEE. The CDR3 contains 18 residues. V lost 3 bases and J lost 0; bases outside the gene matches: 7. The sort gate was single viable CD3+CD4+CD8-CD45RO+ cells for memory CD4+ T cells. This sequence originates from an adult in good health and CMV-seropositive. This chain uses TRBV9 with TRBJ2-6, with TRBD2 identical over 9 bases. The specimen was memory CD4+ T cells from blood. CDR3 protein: CASSALAGTRSGANVLTF. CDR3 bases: TGTGCCAGCAGCGCCCTAGCGGGAACCCGCTCTGGGGCCAACGTCCTGACTTTC. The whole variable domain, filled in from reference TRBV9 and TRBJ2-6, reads DSGVTQTPKHLITATGQRVTLRCSPRSGDLSVYWYQQSLDQGLQFLIQYYNGEERAKGNILERFSAQQFPDLHSELNLSSLELGDSALYFCASSALAGTRSGANVLTFGAGSRLTVL.